Below are 27 T cell receptor beta chains sequenced from a single sample in a study of radiotherapy plus CTLA-4 blockade in lung cancer. The protocol was immunoSEQ multiplex PCR, while the TCRdb copy is restricted to in-frame clones and leaves out a portion. The data show about 110,000 clones, approximately 87% seen once. The input for sequencing was peripheral blood, taken from a patient treated with radiotherapy plus ipilimumab. The receptors stem from a human donor with non-small cell lung cancer that progressed on radiotherapy plus ipilimumab. Some clones in this sample may be carry-over from other donors' samples.

The chain joins TRBV4-2 to TRBJ2-2; possible D gene TRBD1, 5 bases. The germline V and J ends were trimmed by 5 bases and 6 bases, with 16 bases remaining between them. Germline assignment: CDR1 LGHNA and CDR2 YNFKEQ. The CDR3 spans 15 residues. The CDR3 DNA reads as TGTGCCAGCAGCTCCGACAGACGCCGGGCCGGGGAGCTGTTTTTT. Encoded protein: CASSSDRRRAGELFF.

The rearrangement uses TRBV10-2 and TRBJ2-3; 12 nucleotides align to TRBD2. Losses at the gene ends were 2 bases for V and 4 bases for J; bases not matched to a gene: 4. Germline assignment: CDR1 WSHSY and CDR2 SAAADI. This CDR3 is 16 amino acids long. CDR3 nucleotides: TGCGCCAGCAGTGAGAGGACTAGCGGGGTCGCAGATACGCAGTATTTT. This encodes CASSERTSGVADTQYF.

This clone occurred once. The rearrangement uses TRBV7-9 and TRBJ1-2, with 11 nucleotides matching TRBD1. The V gene end was trimmed by 0 bases and the J gene end by 7 bases; junction bases not matched to a gene: 1. The germline gives CDR1 SEHNR, CDR2 FQNEAQ (reference sequence). CDR3 length equals 14 residues. CDR3 sequence reads: CASSLAGTGGGYTF. The CDR3 nucleotides are TGTGCCAGCAGCTTAGCAGGGACAGGGGGTGGCTACACCTTC.

The V gene is TRBV5-8, the J gene TRBJ1-5; D remains ambiguous. The germline CDR1 and CDR2 sequences are SGHTS and YDEGEE. This CDR3 is built from 11 residues. Trimming left V 7 bases short and J 10 bases short, with 12 bases between. DNA for the CDR3: TGTGCCAGCTATGGCGGTGGACCCCAGCATTTT. It is translated as CASYGGGPQHF.

J is TRBJ1-2 and V is TRBV6-5, with D uncertain. V gave up 0 bases and J gave up 8 bases, with 7 bases separating them. CDR1 MNHEY and CDR2 SVGAGI come from the germline V gene. This CDR3 is 12 amino acids long. The CDR3 DNA follows: TGTGCCAGCAGTTACTCGGGGAGGGGCTACACCTTC. Translated, it gives CASSYSGRGYTF.

This clone was counted once. The chain joins TRBV10-1 to TRBJ1-1; TRBD1 is a possible D gene (5 bases). This CDR3 has 13 residues. Trimming shortened V by 0 bases and J by 11 bases, and 13 bases separated the two germline ends. From germline, CDR1 is WNHNN and CDR2 SYGVQD (reference sequence). CDR3 region: CASSESGALGAFF. The CDR3 region has the DNA TGCGCCAGCAGTGAGTCAGGGGCCCTCGGGGCTTTCTTT.

CDR3 in DNA: TGTGCCAGCAGCACCGGACAGGTCGGCACTGAAGCTTTCTTT. Its translation: CASSTGQVGTEAFF. The chain employs TRBV7-2 and TRBJ1-1; 7 bases agree with TRBD1. The CDR3 has 14 amino acids. Trimming removed 5 bases from V and 4 bases from J; junction bases left unmatched: 7. Germline CDR1 is SGHTA and CDR2 is FQGNSA.

The V gene is TRBV2, the J gene TRBJ1-1; D perhaps matches TRBD1 (5 bases). Trimming removed 2 bases from V and 6 bases from J, with 13 bases in between. The germline gives CDR1 SNHLY, CDR2 FYNNEI. This CDR3 is built from 14 residues. CDR3 loop: CASSEMGGVAEAFF. For the CDR3, the DNA is TGTGCCAGCAGTGAAATGGGGGGAGTGGCTGAAGCTTTCTTT.

This chain joins TRBV5-1 and TRBJ1-3; 7 bases line up with TRBD1. The trim removed 2 bases at V and 0 bases at J, leaving 5 bases unmatched. The CDR3 totals 16 residues. Germline assignment: CDR1 SGHRS and CDR2 YFSETQ. The CDR3 bases are TGCGCCAGCAGCTTACTACAGGGGTTCTCTGGAAACACCATATATTTT. Translated: CASSLLQGFSGNTIYF. Together with reference TRBV5-1 and TRBJ1-3, the CDR3 gives the full variable domain: KAGVTQTPRYLIKTRGQQVTLSCSPISGHRSVSWYQQTPGQGLQFLFEYFSETQRNKGNFPGRFSGRQFSNSRSEMNVSTLELGDSALYLCASSLLQGFSGNTIYFGEGSWLTVV.

The J gene is TRBJ2-1, the V gene TRBV11-2, with D perhaps matching TRBD1 (6 bases). CDR1 is SGHAT, CDR2 FQNNGV, per germline. The V end lost 1 base, the J end lost 9 bases, and 13 bases lay between the germline ends. This CDR3 contains 14 residues. The CDR3 nucleotides are TGTGCCAGCAGCTTAGGACAGGCATCTCTTGAGCAGTTCTTC. Amino acids: CASSLGQASLEQFF.

The chain links TRBV19 to TRBJ1-6; a weak D match, TRBD1 (5 bases). Germline loops: CDR1 LNHDA, CDR2 SQIVND (reference sequence). CDR3 length: 16 amino acids. V lost 7 bases, J lost 9 bases, and 22 bases lay in between. The CDR3 loop is CASTDTPGRSSSPLHF. The CDR3, as DNA: TGTGCCAGTACCGATACCCCAGGGAGGAGTAGTTCACCCCTCCACTTT.

This sequence joins TRBV19 and TRBJ1-3; a possible D gene is TRBD1 (6 bases). Germline V gene sequence: CDR1 LNHDA, CDR2 SQIVND (reference sequence). The CDR3 totals 15 residues. Trimming removed 2 bases at V and 0 bases at J, with 8 bases between. The CDR3, as DNA: TGTGCCAGTAGTATACAGGGGACCTCTGGAAACACCATATATTTT. Its protein is CASSIQGTSGNTIYF.

This rearrangement joins TRBV2 to TRBJ2-2; D might be TRBD2 (7 bases). Trimming took off 7 bases at V and 5 bases at J, with 35 bases between the two ends. The CDR3 has 21 residues. Germline V lookup: CDR1 SNHLY, CDR2 FYNNEI. The CDR3 coding sequence is TGTGCCAGCAACGAGGGGGGCCTCGTTGGGGCGGGGGAGCGATGGACCGGGGAGCTGTTTTTT. Encoded protein: CASNEGGLVGAGERWTGELFF.

The CDR3 region is CASSYGQDYEQYF. DNA of the CDR3: TGTGCCAGCAGTTATGGGCAGGACTACGAGCAGTACTTC. This rearrangement joins TRBV2 to TRBJ2-7; D is ambiguous. The CDR3 covers 13 residues. V lost 5 bases, J lost 3 bases, and 11 bases lay in between. Germline V gene data show CDR1 as SNHLY and CDR2 as FYNNEI.

V is TRBV6-5 and J is TRBJ1-2; D call uncertain. The CDR3 runs 14 residues. The V gene's germline CDR1 is MNHEY and CDR2 SVGAGI. Trimming removed 4 bases at V and 5 bases at J, with 14 bases between. CDR3 region: CASSSPGRGYGYTF. CDR3 nucleotide sequence: TGTGCCAGCAGTTCCCCAGGTCGTGGGTATGGCTACACCTTC.

The chain is built from TRBV27 and TRBJ1-5; D might be TRBD1 (5 bases). Germline CDR1 MNHEY, CDR2 SMNVEV (reference sequence). The CDR3 sequence is 15 residues long. V was cut by 6 bases and J by 4 bases, with 16 bases left in between. In DNA form, the CDR3 reads TGTGCCAGCAGCTCCGTCCTGGCAGGGAATCAGCCCCAGCATTTT. Translating it yields CASSSVLAGNQPQHF.

CDR3 nucleotides: TGTGCCACCAGCAGGAATCAGGGAGAGACCCAGTACTTC. Translated: CATSRNQGETQYF. The chain employs TRBV15 and TRBJ2-5, with D tentatively TRBD1 (5 bases). This CDR3 contains 13 residues. CDR1 is LNHNV, CDR2 YYDKDF, per germline (reference sequence). V was pared by 3 bases and J by 4 bases, with 9 bases between.

This chain links TRBV4-3 with TRBJ2-3, with TRBD2 matching 8 bases. Germline V gene sequence: CDR1 LGHNA, CDR2 YSLEER. Trimming took 1 base from V and 3 from J; bases not matched to a gene: 3. This CDR3 is 15 amino acids long. CDR3 sequence (DNA): TGCGCCAGCAGCCAAGCGGGGGGGCTGACAGATACGCAGTATTTT. It yields the protein CASSQAGGLTDTQYF.

The chain is built from TRBV6-1 and TRBJ1-1; 8 bases fit TRBD1. Germline V gene lookup returns CDR1 MNHNS and CDR2 SASEGT. The V segment lost 7 bases and the J segment 3 bases; nucleotides outside the gene matches: 4. This CDR3 comprises 13 residues. CDR3 DNA: TGTGCCAGCATCTACAGGGGGGACACTGAAGCTTTCTTT. It codes for CASIYRGDTEAFF.

This clone was detected a few times. In DNA, the CDR3 is TGTGCCAGCGGTATCCAAGAGACCCAGTACTTC. Its protein is CASGIQETQYF. The chain uses TRBV27 and TRBJ2-5, with D unresolved. Germline CDR1 is MNHEY and CDR2 is SMNVEV (reference sequence). The CDR3 is made up of 11 amino acids. V was cut by 8 bases and J by 1 base, with 5 bases left in between.

CDR3 coding DNA: TGTGCCAGCAGCGTAGACCCAGTGATGAACACTGAAGCTTTCTTT. This gives the protein CASSVDPVMNTEAFF. The chain is built from TRBV9 and TRBJ1-1; D unclear. The CDR3 spans 15 residues. Trimming took off 0 bases at V and 0 bases at J, with 9 bases between the two ends. CDR1 and CDR2 from the germline V gene are SGDLS and YYNGEE.

This chain uses TRBV9 with TRBJ2-7; 9 bases align to TRBD2. The V gene end was trimmed by 4 bases and the J gene end by 2 bases; junction bases not matched to a gene: 4. CDR3 length equals 14 residues. Germline CDR1 is SGDLS and CDR2 is YYNGEE. This CDR3 reads CASSPSSGAYEQYF. CDR3 nucleotide sequence: TGTGCCAGCAGCCCTTCTAGCGGGGCCTACGAGCAGTACTTC.

The chain is built from TRBV5-1 and TRBJ1-1, with a possible D match to TRBD1 (6 bases). Germline V gene data show CDR1 as SGHRS and CDR2 as YFSETQ. This CDR3 comprises 17 residues. Deletions cut 4 bases from V and 1 base from J, with 20 bases between. CDR3: CASSPAIRTVRNTEAFF. CDR3 nucleotide sequence: TGCGCCAGCAGCCCGGCGATCCGGACAGTTCGGAACACTGAAGCTTTCTTT.

The chain is built from TRBV6-6 and TRBJ1-1; D is possibly TRBD1 (5 bases). V shed 7 bases and J shed 8 bases, with 11 bases lying between them. CDR1 MNHNY and CDR2 SVGAGI come from the germline V gene (reference sequence). CDR3 length: 11 residues. The CDR3 region is CASKGALEAFF. In nucleotides, the CDR3 is TGTGCCAGCAAAGGGGCTCTCGAAGCTTTCTTT.

Notes on this clone: Within the sample, other DNA sequences also encode this same CDR3. The rearrangement joins TRBV5-6 to TRBJ2-1; perhaps D is TRBD1 or TRBD2 (6 bases each). Germline values: CDR1 SGHDT, CDR2 YYEEEE. CDR3 length: 16 residues. Trimming stripped 2 bases from V and 3 bases from J, with 15 bases between. CDR3 sequence reads: CASSLTGANLYNEQFF. For the CDR3, the DNA is TGTGCCAGCAGCTTAACGGGGGCGAACCTCTACAATGAGCAGTTCTTC.

J is TRBJ1-1 and V is TRBV9; D is perhaps TRBD1 (5 bases). The ends were cut back, 3 bases at V and 5 bases at J, with 17 bases in the middle. CDR1 and CDR2 from the germline V gene are SGDLS and YYNGEE. The CDR3 spans 15 residues. In DNA form, the CDR3 reads TGTGCCAGCAGCGGGAGCGGAGGGGATGCGACTGAAGCTTTCTTT. It encodes CASSGSGGDATEAFF.

V and J are TRBV6-1 and TRBJ2-6; D gene uncertain. This CDR3 is 17 amino acids long. The germline gives CDR1 MNHNS, CDR2 SASEGT. V dropped 3 bases and J dropped 2 bases, with 14 bases sitting between them. Here the CDR3 DNA reads TGTGCCAGCAGTGAGAATCTAAGGTTTGCTGGGGCCAACGTCCTGACTTTC. Translation: CASSENLRFAGANVLTF.